This T cell receptor (beta chain) derives from a study of T cell responses to AZD1222 COVID-19 vaccine. Looking at the study overall: Second doses were pooled across both intervals (about 4 or about 12 weeks).

Study results and limitations: Every sample of the repertoires postdated the peak T cell response. It should be noted that donors were predominantly white British and more often female, and clonal diversity was possibly underestimated. When two AZD1222 doses had been given, Spike-specific TCR breadth and depth rose.

The CDR3 sequence is 16 residues long. V shed 4 bases and J 8 bases; nucleotides not matched to a gene: 6. The germline gives CDR1 MNHEY, CDR2 SMNVEV (reference sequence). This table comes from immunoSEQ multiplex PCR, and its TCRdb copy is limited to in-frame clones, with some not included. The sample records just over 70,000 clones, around 85% being singletons. With respect to this clone: As yet, its antigen is unknown.

Sequencing was performed on peripheral blood, taken on day 0 of AZD1222 vaccination. The chain combines TRBV27 with TRBJ2-1; 15 bases align to TRBD2. This receptor was taken from an adult in good health. The CDR3 loop reads CASSWGLAGGLYEQFF. The CDR3 region has the DNA TGTGCCAGCAGTTGGGGACTAGCGGGAGGTCTGTATGAGCAGTTCTTC.